This record looks at one TCR beta chain sequence and its context. Assay: immunoSEQ multiplex PCR; the TCRdb copy retains only in-frame clones and omits some. The data contain about 77,000 clones, roughly 91% of them singletons. The data were obtained in a study of T cell changes during pregnancy in multiple sclerosis. The CDR3 has 18 residues. Trimming at V came to 0 bases and at J to 1 base, leaving 7 bases not matched to a gene. Germline CDR1 and CDR2: SGHNT and YENEEA. This material consisted of peripheral blood, taken after pregnancy. This sequence originates from a female donor in good health, enrolled as a control in a pregnancy study. The chain uses TRBV11-3 and TRBJ2-1, with 9 positions matching TRBD1. The DNA for the CDR3 is TGTGCCAGCAGCTTAGATCAAGGAGGGACAGGGTCCTACAATGAGCAGTTCTTC. This gives the protein CASSLDQGGTGSYNEQFF.